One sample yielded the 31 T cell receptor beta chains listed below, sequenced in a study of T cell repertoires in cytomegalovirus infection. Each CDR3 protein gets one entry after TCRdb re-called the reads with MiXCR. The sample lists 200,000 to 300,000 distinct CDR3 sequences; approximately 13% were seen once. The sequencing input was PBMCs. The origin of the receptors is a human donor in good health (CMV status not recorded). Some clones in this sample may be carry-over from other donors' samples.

As DNA, the CDR3 is TGTGCCATCAGCCTTGGAGGAGCGGTAGATGAGCAGTTCTTC. It translates to CAISLGGAVDEQFF. V gene TRBV10-3 combines with J gene TRBJ2-1; tentative D call: TRBD2 (5 bases). Germline V lookup: CDR1 ENHRY, CDR2 SYGVKD. The V end was cut by 6 bases, the J end by 8 bases, with 17 bases between. This CDR3 comprises 14 residues.

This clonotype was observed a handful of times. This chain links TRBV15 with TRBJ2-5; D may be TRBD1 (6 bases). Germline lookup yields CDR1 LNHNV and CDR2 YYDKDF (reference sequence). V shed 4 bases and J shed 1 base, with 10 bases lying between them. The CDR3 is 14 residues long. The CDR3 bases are TGTGCCACCAGCAAAGGGGGAAGCCAAGAGACCCAGTACTTC. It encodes CATSKGGSQETQYF.

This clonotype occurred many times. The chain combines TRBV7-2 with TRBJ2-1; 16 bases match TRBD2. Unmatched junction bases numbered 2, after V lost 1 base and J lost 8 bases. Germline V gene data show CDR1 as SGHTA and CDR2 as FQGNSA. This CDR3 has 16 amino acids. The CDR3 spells CASSLDGTSGRDEQFF. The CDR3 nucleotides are TGTGCCAGCAGCTTAGATGGGACTAGCGGGAGGGATGAGCAGTTCTTC.

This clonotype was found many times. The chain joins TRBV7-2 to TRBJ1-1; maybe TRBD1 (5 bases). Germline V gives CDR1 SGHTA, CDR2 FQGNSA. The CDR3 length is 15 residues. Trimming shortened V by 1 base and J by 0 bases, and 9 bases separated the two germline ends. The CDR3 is CASSLGGGVNTEAFF. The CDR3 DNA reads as TGTGCCAGCAGCTTAGGGGGGGGTGTGAACACTGAAGCTTTCTTT.

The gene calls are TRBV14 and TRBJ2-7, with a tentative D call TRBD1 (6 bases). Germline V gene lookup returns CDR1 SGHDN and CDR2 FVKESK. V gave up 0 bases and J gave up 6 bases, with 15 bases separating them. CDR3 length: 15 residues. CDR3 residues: CASSQEEVARGEQYF. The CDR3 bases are TGTGCCAGCAGCCAAGAAGAGGTAGCCAGGGGCGAGCAGTACTTC. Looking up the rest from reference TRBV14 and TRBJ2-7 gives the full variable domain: EAGVTQFPSHSVIEKGQTVTLRCDPISGHDNLYWYRRVMGKEIKFLLHFVKESKQDESGMPNNRFLAERTGGTYSTLKVQPAELEDSGVYFCASSQEEVARGEQYFGPGTRLTVT.

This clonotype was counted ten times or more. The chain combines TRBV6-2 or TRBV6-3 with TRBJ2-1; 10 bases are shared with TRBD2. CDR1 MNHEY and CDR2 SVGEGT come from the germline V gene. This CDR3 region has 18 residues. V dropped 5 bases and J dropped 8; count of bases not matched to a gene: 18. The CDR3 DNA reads TGTGCCAGCAGTCGAGATCAATCTAGCGGGAGTATGCTTGATGAGCAGTTCTTC. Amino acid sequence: CASSRDQSSGSMLDEQFF.

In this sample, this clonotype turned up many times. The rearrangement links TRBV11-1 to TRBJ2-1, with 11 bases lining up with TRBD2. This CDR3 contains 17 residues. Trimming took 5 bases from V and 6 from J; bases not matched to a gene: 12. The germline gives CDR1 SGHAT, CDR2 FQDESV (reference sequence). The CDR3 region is CASSTQLAGDGRNEQFF. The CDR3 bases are TGTGCCAGCAGCACCCAACTAGCGGGAGACGGACGCAATGAGCAGTTCTTC.

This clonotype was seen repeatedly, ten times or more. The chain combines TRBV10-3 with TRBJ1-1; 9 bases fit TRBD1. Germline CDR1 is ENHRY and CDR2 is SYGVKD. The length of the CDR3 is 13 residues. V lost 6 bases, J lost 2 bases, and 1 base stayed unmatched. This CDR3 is CAIRTGGNTEAFF. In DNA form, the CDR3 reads TGTGCCATCAGGACAGGGGGAAACACTGAAGCTTTCTTT.

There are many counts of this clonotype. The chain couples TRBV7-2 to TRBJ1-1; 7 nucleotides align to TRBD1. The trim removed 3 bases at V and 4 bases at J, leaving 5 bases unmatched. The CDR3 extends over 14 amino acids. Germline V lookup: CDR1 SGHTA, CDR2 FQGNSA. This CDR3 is CASSFEGAITEAFF. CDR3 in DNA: TGTGCCAGCAGCTTTGAGGGGGCCATCACTGAAGCTTTCTTT.

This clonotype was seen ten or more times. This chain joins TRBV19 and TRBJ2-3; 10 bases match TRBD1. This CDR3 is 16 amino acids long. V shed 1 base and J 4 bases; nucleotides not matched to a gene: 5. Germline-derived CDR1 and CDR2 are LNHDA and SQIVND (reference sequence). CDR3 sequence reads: CASSIGGTGDADTQYF. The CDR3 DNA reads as TGTGCCAGTAGTATAGGGGGGACAGGGGACGCAGATACGCAGTATTTT.

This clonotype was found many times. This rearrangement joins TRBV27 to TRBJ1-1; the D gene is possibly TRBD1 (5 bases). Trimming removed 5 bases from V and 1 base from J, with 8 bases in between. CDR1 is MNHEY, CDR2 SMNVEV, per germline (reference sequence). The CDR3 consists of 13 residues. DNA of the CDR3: TGTGCCAGCAGTACAACAGGGAACACTGAAGCTTTCTTT. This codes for CASSTTGNTEAFF.

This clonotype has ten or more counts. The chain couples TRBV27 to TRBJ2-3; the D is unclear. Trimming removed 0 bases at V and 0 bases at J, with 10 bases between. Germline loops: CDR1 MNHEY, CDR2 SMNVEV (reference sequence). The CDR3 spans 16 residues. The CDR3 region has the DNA TGTGCCAGCAGTTTATCGTGGCAGTCTAGCACAGATACGCAGTATTTT. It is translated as CASSLSWQSSTDTQYF.

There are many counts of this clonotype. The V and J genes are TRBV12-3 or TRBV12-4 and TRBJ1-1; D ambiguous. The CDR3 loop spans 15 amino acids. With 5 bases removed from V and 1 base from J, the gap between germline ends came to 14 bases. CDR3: CASSRPGLGNTEAFF. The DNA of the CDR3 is TGTGCCAGCAGTCGGCCGGGGTTGGGGAACACTGAAGCTTTCTTT.

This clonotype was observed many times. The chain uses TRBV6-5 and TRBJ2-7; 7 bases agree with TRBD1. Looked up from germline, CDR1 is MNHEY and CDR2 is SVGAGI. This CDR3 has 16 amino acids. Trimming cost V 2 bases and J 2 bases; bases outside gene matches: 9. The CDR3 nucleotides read TGTGCCAGCAGTTACCTAAGGACAGGATTACCCTACGAGCAGTACTTC. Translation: CASSYLRTGLPYEQYF.

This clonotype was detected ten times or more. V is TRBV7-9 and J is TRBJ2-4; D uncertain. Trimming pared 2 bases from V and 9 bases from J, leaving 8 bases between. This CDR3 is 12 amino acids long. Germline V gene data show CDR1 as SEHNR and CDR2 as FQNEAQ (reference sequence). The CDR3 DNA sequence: TGTGCCAGCAGCTTAAACCAACCCATTCAGTACTTC. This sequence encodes CASSLNQPIQYF.

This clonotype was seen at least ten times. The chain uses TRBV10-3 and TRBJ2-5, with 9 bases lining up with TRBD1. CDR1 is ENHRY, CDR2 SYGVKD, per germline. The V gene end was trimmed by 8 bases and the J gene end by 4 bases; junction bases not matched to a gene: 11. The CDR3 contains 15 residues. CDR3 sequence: CAIGPRQGEGETQYF. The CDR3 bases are TGTGCCATCGGACCTCGACAGGGGGAAGGAGAGACCCAGTACTTC.

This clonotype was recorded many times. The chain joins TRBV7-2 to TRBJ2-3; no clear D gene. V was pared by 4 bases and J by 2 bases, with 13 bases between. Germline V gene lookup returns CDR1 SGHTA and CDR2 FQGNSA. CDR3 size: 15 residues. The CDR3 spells CASSSQWSLTDTQYF. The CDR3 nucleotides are TGTGCCAGCAGCTCCCAATGGTCCCTCACAGATACGCAGTATTTT. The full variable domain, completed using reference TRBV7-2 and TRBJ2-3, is GAGVSQSPSNKVTEKGKDVELRCDPISGHTALYWYRQSLGQGLEFLIYFQGNSAPDKSGLPSDRFSAERTGGSVSTLTIQRTQQEDSAVYLCASSSQWSLTDTQYFGPGTRLTVL.

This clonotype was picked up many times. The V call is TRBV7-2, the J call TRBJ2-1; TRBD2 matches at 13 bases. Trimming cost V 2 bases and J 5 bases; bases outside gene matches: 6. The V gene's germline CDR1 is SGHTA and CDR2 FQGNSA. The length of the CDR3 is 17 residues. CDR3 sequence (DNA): TGTGCCAGCAGCTTAACTAGCGGGAGGGGTGGCGACAATGAGCAGTTCTTC. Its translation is CASSLTSGRGGDNEQFF.

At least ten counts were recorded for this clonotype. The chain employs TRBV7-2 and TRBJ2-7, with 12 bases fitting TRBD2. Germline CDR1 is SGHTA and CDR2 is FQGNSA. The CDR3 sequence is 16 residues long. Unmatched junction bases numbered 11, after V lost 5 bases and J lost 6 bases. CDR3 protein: CASSPQTSGGGLEQYF. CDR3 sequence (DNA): TGTGCCAGCAGCCCTCAGACTAGCGGGGGTGGTCTCGAGCAGTACTTC. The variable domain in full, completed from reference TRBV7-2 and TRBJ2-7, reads GAGVSQSPSNKVTEKGKDVELRCDPISGHTALYWYRQSLGQGLEFLIYFQGNSAPDKSGLPSDRFSAERTGGSVSTLTIQRTQQEDSAVYLCASSPQTSGGGLEQYFGPGTRLTVT.

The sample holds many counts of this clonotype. The CDR3 region has the DNA TGTGCCACCAGCAGAGGAGGGGCTGGACAGGGGGCAGGAGGCTACACCTTC. This gives the protein CATSRGGAGQGAGGYTF. The chain joins TRBV15 to TRBJ1-2, with TRBD1 identical over 11 bases. The CDR3 is 17 amino acids. V gave up 1 base and J gave up 8 bases; unmatched junction bases: 12. The germline V gene has CDR1 LNHNV and CDR2 YYDKDF (reference sequence). Full variable domain (remainder filled in from reference TRBV15 and TRBJ1-2): DAMVIQNPRYQVTQFGKPVTLSCSQTLNHNVMYWYQQKSSQAPKLLFHYYDKDFNNEADTPDNFQSRRPNTSFCFLDIRSPGLGDTAMYLCATSRGGAGQGAGGYTFGSGTRLTVV.

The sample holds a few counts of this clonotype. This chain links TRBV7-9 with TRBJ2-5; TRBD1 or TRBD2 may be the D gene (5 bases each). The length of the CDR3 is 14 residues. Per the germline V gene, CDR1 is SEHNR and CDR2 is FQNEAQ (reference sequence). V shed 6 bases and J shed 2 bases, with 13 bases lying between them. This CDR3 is CASSSGGVQETQYF. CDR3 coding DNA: TGTGCCAGCAGTAGTGGGGGAGTTCAAGAGACCCAGTACTTC.

The CDR3 sequence is CASSLEVYRYGYTF. DNA of the CDR3: TGCGCCAGCAGCTTGGAGGTCTACAGATATGGCTACACCTTC. The J gene is TRBJ1-2, the V gene TRBV5-1; no firm D call. Trimming took off 0 bases at V and 5 bases at J, with 11 bases between the two ends. CDR1 and CDR2 from the germline V gene are SGHRS and YFSETQ. CDR3 length: 14 amino acids.

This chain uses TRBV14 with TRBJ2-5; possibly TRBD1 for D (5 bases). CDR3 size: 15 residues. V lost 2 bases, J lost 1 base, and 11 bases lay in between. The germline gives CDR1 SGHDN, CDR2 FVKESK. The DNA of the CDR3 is TGTGCCAGCAGCCAACAAAGACAGCCCCAAGAGACCCAGTACTTC. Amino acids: CASSQQRQPQETQYF.

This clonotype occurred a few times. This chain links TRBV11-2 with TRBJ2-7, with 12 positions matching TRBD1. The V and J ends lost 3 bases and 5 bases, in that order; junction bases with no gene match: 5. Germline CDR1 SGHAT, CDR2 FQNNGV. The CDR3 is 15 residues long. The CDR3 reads CASSFGTGGLNEQYF. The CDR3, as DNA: TGTGCCAGCAGCTTTGGGACAGGGGGCCTCAACGAGCAGTACTTC.

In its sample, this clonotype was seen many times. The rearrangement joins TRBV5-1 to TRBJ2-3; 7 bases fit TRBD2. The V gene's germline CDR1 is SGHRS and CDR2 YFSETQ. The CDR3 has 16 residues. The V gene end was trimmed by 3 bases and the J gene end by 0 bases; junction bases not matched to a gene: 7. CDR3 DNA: TGCGCCAGCAGCTCAGCGGGGTCCCTGAGCACAGATACGCAGTATTTT. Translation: CASSSAGSLSTDTQYF.

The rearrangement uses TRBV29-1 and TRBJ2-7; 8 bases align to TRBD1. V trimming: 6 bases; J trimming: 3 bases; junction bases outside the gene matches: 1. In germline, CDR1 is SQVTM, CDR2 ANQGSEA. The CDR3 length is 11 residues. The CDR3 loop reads CSVGTGYEQYF. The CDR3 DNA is TGCAGCGTCGGGACAGGCTACGAGCAGTACTTC.

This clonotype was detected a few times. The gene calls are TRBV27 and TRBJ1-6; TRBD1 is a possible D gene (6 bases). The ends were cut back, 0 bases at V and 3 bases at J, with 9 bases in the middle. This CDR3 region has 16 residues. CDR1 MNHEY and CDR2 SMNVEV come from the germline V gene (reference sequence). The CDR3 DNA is TGTGCCAGCAGTTTATCGGGGGGGCTCTATAATTCACCCCTCCACTTT. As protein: CASSLSGGLYNSPLHF.

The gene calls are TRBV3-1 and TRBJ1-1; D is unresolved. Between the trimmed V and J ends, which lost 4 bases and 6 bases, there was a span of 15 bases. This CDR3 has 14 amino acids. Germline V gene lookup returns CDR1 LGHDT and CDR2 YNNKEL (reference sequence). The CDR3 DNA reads TGTGCCAGCAGCCGAGAGGCGGAGTTTGCTGAAGCTTTCTTT. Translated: CASSREAEFAEAFF.

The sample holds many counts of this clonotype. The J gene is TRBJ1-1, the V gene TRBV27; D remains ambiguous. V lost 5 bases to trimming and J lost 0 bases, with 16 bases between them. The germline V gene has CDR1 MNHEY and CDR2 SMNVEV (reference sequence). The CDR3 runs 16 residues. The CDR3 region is CASSPAGDPMNTEAFF. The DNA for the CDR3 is TGTGCCAGCAGTCCCGCAGGAGACCCTATGAACACTGAAGCTTTCTTT.

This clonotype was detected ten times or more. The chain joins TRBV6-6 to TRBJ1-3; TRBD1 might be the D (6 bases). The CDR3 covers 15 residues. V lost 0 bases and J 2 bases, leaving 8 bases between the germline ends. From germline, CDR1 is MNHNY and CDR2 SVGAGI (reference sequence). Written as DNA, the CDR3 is TGTGCCAGCAGTTACTCGAACAGGGCTGGAAACACCATATATTTT. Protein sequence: CASSYSNRAGNTIYF.

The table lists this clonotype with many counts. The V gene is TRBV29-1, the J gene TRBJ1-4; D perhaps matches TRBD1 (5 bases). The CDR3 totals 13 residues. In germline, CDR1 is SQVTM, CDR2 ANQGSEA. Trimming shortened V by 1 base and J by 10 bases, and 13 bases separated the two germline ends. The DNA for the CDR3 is TGCAGCGTTGAAGCGGGGGAGGGAGGAAAACTGTTTTTT. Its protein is CSVEAGEGGKLFF.